Here is one T cell receptor beta chain with its context. Its specificity is unknown. These data originate in a study of OX40 agonist ivuxolimab in advanced cancers. Study-level results: Still undetermined is the antigen specificity of the expanded peripheral T cells. Clonal expansion by week 6 occurred in CD4+ and CD8+ blood T cells (at 0.1 to 3.0 mg/kg).

TCRdb's copy holds only in-frame clones and misses some; the assay was immunoSEQ multiplex PCR. This table has about 70,000 clones, 75% to 85% appearing once. Germline V gives CDR1 SGHRS, CDR2 YFSETQ. This CDR3 is 16 amino acids long. V was clipped by 4 bases and J by 5 bases; unmatched bases: 12. This clonotype originated in an adult with an advanced solid tumor such as melanoma, head and neck, liver or kidney cancer. The genes are TRBV5-1 and TRBJ2-5, with 9 bases aligning to TRBD2. Sequencing was performed on CD4+ or CD8+ T cells sorted from blood, taken in a trial of the OX40 agonist ivuxolimab. CDR3 protein: CASSQRAGGPGETQYF. The CDR3 DNA is TGCGCCAGCAGCCAGCGGGCGGGAGGGCCTGGGGAGACCCAGTACTTC.